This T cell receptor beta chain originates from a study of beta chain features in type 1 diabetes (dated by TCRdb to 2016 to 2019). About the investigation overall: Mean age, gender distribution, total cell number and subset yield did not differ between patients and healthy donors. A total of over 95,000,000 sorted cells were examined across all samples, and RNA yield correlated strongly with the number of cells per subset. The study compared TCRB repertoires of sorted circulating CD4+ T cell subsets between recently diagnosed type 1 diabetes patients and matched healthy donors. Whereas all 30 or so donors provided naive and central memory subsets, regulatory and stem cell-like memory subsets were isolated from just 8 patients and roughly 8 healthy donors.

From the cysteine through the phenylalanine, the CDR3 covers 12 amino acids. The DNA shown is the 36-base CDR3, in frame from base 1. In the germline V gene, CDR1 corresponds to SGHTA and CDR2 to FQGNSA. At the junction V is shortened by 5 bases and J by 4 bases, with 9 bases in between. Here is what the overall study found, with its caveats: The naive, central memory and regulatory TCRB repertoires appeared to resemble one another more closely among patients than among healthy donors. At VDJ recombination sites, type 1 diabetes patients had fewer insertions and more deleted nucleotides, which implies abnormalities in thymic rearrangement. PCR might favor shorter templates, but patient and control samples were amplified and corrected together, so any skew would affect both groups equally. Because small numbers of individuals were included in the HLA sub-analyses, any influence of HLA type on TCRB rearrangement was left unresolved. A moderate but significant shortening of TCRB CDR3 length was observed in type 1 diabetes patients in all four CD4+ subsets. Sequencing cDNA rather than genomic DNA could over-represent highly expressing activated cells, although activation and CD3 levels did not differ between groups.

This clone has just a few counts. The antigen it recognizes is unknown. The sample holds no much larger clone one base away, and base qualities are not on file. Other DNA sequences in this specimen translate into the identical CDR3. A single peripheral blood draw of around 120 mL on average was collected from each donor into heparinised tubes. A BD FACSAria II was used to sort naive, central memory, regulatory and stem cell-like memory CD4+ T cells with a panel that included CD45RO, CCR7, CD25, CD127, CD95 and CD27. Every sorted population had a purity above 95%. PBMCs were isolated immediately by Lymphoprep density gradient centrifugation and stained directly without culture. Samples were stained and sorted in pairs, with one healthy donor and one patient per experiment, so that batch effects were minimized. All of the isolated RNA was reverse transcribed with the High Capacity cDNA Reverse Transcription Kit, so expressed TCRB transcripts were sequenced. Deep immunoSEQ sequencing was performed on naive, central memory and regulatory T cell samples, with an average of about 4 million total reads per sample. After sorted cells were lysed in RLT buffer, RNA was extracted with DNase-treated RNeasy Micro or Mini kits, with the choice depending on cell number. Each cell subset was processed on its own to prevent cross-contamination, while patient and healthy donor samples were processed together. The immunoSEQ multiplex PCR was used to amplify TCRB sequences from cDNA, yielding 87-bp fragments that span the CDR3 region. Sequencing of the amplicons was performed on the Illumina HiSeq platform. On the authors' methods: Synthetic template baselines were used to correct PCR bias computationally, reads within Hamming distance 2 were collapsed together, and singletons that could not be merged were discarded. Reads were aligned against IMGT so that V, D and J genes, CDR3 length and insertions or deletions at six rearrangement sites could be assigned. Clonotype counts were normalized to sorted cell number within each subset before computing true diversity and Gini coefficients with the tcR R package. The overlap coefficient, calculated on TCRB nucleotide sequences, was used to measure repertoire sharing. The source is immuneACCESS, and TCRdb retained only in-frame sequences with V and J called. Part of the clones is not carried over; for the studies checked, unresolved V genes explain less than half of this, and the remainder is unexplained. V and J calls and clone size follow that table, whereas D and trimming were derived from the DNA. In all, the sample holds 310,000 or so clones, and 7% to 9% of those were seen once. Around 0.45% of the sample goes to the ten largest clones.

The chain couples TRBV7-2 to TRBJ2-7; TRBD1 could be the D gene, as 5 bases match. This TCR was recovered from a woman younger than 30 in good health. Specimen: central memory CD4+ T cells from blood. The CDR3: CASSPSGYEQYF. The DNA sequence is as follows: TGTGCCAGCAGCCCATCAGGGTACGAGCAGTACTTC.